A selection of T cell receptor beta chains follows, all from one sample in a study of CD8 T cells in Susac syndrome. TCRdb fed the immunoSEQ multiplex PCR reads into MiXCR, producing one record per CDR3 protein. The table includes approximately 230,000 distinct CDR3 sequences, about 93% detected once. Specimen: CD4+ T cells from PBMCs. These receptor sequences come from a human donor with multiple sclerosis. The CDR3 runs from the conserved cysteine through the conserved F or W. Each record gives: J gene, V gene, D gene, CDR3 DNA, CDR3 protein. A D gene is named only where the DNA matches it firmly.

>TRBJ1-2|TRBV3-1|-
TGTGCCAGCAGCCAAGATAACGGGGGAAGAGGCTACACCTTC
CASSQDNGGRGYTF
>TRBJ2-1|TRBV29-1|TRBD2
TGCAGCGCCCCGAGGCGGGGGGACGTTGAGCAGTTCTTC
CSAPRRGDVEQFF
>TRBJ2-1|TRBV4-1|-
TGCGCCAGCAGCCAAAATCCCCCCTCTACATTTTACAATGAGCAGTTCTTC
CASSQNPPSTFYNEQFF
>TRBJ2-7|TRBV5-1|-
TGCGCCAGCAGCTTGGCCGGGGGACAAACCTACGAGCAGTACTTC
CASSLAGGQTYEQYF
>TRBJ1-1|TRBV29-1|-
TGCAGCGTTAGACAGGCTATGAACACTGAAGCTTTCTTT
CSVRQAMNTEAFF
>TRBJ2-2|TRBV5-1|-
TGCGCCAGCAGCCCACGGGGGACCAAAGGGACCGGGGAGCTGTTTTTT
CASSPRGTKGTGELFF
>TRBJ2-5|TRBV19|-
TGTGCCAGTAGTACGAGGACGGGCAGAGAGACCCAGTACTTC
CASSTRTGRETQYF
>TRBJ2-1|TRBV7-6|TRBD2
TGTGCCAGCAGCTCTCGTCGATCGCGGGGGTATTACAATGAGCAGTTCTTC
CASSSRRSRGYYNEQFF
>TRBJ1-2|TRBV29-1|-
TGCAGCGTTGAAGACCGGGGGGTGGGAGGCTACACCTTC
CSVEDRGVGGYTF
>TRBJ2-2|TRBV18|-
TGTGCCAGCTCACCACGGCGGGGAGACACCGGGGAGCTGTTTTTT
CASSPRRGDTGELFF
>TRBJ2-7|TRBV19|-
TGTGCCAGTAGTCCCATCCCGGACAGTACGACCTACGAGCAGTACTTC
CASSPIPDSTTYEQYF